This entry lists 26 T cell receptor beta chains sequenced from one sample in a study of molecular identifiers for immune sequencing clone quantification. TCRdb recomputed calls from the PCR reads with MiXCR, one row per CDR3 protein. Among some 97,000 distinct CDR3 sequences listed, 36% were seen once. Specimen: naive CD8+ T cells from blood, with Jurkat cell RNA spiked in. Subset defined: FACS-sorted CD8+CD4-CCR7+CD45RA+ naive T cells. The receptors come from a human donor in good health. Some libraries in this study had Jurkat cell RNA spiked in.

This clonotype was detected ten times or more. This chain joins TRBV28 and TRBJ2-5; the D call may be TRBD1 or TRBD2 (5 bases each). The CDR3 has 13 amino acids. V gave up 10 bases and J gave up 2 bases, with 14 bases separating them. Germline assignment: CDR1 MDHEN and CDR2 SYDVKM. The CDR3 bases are TGTGCCACCTACGGGGCCCTTCAAGAGACCCAGTACTTC. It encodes CATYGALQETQYF.

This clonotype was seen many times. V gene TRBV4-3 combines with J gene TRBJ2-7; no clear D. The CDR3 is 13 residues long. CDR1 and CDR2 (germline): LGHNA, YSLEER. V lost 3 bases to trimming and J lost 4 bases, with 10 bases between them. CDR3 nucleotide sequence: TGCGCCAGCAGCCACGGCCAGTCGTACGAGCAGTACTTC. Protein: CASSHGQSYEQYF.

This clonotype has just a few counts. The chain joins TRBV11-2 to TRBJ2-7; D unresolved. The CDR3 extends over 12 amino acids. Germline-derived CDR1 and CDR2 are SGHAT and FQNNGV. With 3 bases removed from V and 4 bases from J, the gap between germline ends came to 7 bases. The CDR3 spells CASSFVRYEQYF. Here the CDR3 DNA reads TGTGCCAGCAGCTTTGTCCGGTACGAGCAGTACTTC.

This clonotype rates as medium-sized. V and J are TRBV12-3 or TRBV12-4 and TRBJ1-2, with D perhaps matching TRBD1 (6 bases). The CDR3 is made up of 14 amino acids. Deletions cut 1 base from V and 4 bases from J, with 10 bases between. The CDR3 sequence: CASSLGTGSYGYTF. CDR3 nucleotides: TGTGCCAGCAGTTTAGGAACAGGGAGCTATGGCTACACCTTC.

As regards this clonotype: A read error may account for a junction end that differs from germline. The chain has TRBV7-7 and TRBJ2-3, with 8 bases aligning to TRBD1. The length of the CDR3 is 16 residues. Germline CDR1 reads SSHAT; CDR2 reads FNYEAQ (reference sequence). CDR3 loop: CASSEGTGGDTDTLYF. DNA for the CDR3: TGTGCTAGCAGCGAAGGGACAGGTGGCGACACAGATACGCTGTATTTT.

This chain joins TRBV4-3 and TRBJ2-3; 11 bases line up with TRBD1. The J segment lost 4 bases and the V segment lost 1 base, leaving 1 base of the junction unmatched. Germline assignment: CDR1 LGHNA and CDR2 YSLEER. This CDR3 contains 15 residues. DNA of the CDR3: TGCGCCAGCAGCCAAGCGGGACAGGGGGCAGATACGCAGTATTTT. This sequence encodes CASSQAGQGADTQYF.

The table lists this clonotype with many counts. The CDR3 is CASSLAGFNQPQHF. In DNA form, the CDR3 reads TGCGCCAGCAGCTTGGCAGGTTTCAATCAGCCCCAGCATTTT. The chain is built from TRBV5-1 and TRBJ1-5; D unresolved. Trimming removed 0 bases from V and 3 bases from J, with 7 bases in between. The CDR3 contains 14 residues. From germline, CDR1 is SGHRS and CDR2 YFSETQ.

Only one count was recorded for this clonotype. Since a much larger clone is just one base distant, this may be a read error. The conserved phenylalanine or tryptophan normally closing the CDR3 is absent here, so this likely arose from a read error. The CDR3 DNA follows: TGTGCCAGCAGCCCCGAAGGGGGGGCCATCTACGAGCAGTACTCC. Translation: CASSPEGGAIYEQYS. The chain combines TRBV7-9 with TRBJ2-7; D perhaps matches TRBD2 (7 bases). This CDR3 spans 15 amino acids. Germline V lookup: CDR1 SEHNR, CDR2 FQNEAQ (reference sequence). V lost 5 bases, J lost 3 bases, and 17 bases lay in between.

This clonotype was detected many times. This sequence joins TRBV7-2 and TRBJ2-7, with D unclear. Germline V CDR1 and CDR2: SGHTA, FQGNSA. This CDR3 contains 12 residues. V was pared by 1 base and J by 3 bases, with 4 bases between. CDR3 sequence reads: CASSLEFYEQYF. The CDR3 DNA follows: TGTGCCAGCAGCTTAGAGTTCTACGAGCAGTACTTC.

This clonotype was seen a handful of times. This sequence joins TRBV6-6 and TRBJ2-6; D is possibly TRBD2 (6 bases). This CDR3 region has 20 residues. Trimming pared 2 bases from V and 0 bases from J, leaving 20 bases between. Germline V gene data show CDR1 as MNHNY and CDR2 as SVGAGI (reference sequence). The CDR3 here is CASSYPRDSKNPSGANVLTF. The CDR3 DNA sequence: TGTGCCAGCAGTTACCCCCGGGACTCCAAAAACCCCTCTGGGGCCAACGTCCTGACTTTC.

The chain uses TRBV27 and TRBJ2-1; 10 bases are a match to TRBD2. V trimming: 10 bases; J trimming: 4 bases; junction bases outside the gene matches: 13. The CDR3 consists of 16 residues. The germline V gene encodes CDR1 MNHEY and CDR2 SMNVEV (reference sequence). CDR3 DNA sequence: TGTGCCACCATGCGGGAGCGGGAGGGCCGGTACAATGAGCAGTTCTTC. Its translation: CATMREREGRYNEQFF.

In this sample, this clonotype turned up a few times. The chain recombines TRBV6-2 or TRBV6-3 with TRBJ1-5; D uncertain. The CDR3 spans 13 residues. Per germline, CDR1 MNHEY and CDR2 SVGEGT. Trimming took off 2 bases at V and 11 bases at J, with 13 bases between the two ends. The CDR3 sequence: CASSYGFGGTQHF. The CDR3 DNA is TGTGCCAGCAGTTACGGTTTTGGTGGAACCCAGCATTTT.

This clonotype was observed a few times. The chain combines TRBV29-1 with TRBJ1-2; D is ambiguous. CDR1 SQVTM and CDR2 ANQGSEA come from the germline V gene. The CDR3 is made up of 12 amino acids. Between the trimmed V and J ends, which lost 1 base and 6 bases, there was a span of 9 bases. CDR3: CSVEGSTDGYTF. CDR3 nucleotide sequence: TGCAGCGTTGAAGGGTCGACGGATGGCTACACCTTC.

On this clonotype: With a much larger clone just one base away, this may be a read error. CDR3 bases: TGTGCCAGCTTGTTAGGCAACATCCGAGATACGCAGTATTTT. Translating gives CASLLGNIRDTQYF. This chain connects TRBV5-6 to TRBJ2-3; no firm D call. Trimming removed 7 bases at V and 5 bases at J, with 17 bases between. The germline V gene has CDR1 SGHDT and CDR2 YYEEEE. This CDR3 is 14 amino acids long.

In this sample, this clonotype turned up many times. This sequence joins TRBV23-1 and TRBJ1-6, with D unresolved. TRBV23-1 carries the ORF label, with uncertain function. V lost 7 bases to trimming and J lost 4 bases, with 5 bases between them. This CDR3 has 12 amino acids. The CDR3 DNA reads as TGCGCCAGCACCCGTTATAATTCACCCCTCCACTTT. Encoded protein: CASTRYNSPLHF.

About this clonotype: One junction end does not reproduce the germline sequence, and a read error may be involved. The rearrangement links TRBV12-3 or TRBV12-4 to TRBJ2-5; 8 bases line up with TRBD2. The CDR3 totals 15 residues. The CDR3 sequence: CAGRLQAGGQETQYF. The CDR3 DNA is TGTGCCGGCAGGCTCCAGGCGGGAGGCCAAGAGACCCAGTACTTC.

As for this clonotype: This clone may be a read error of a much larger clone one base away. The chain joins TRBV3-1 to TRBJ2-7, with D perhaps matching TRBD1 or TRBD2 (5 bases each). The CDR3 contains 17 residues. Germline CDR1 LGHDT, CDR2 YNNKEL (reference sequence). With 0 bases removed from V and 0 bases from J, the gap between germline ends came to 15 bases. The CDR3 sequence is CASSQDGGVGYSYEQYF. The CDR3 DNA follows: TGTGCCAGCAGCCAAGATGGGGGTGTCGGGTACTCCTACGAGCAGTACTTC.

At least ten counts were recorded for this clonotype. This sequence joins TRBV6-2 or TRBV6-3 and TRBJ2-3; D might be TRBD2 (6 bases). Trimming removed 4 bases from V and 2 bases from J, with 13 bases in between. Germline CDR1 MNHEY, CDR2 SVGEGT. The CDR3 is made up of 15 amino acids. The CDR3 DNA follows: TGTGCCAGCAGTTTTTGGCGGGAAGTCACAGATACGCAGTATTTT. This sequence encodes CASSFWREVTDTQYF.

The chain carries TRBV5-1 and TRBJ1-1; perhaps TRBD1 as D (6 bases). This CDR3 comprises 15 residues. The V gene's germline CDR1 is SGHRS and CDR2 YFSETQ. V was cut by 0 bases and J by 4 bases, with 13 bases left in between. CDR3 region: CASSLGTVSFTEAFF. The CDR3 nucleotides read TGCGCCAGCAGCTTGGGGACAGTGAGTTTCACTGAAGCTTTCTTT. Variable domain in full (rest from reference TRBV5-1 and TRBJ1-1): KAGVTQTPRYLIKTRGQQVTLSCSPISGHRSVSWYQQTPGQGLQFLFEYFSETQRNKGNFPGRFSGRQFSNSRSEMNVSTLELGDSALYLCASSLGTVSFTEAFFGQGTRLTVV.

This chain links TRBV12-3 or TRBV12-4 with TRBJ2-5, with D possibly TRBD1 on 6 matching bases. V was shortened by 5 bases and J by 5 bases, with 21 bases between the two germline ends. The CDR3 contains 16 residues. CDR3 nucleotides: TGTGCCAGCAGTCTTTCCGTGACAGGCGGATTGGAGACCCAGTACTTC. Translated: CASSLSVTGGLETQYF.

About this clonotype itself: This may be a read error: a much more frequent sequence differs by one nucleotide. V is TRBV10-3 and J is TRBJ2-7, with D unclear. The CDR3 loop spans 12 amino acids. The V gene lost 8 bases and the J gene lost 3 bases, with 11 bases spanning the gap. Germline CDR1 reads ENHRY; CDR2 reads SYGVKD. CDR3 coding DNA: TGTGCCATCGGTTCACCGAACTACGAGCAGTACTTC. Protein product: CAIGSPNYEQYF.

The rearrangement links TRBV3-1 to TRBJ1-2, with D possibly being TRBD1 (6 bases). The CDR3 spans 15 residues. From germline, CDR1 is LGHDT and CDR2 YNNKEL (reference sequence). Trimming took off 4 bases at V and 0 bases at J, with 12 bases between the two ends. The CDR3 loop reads CASSPPDSSNYGYTF. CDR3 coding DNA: TGTGCCAGCAGCCCGCCGGACAGTTCTAACTATGGCTACACCTTC.

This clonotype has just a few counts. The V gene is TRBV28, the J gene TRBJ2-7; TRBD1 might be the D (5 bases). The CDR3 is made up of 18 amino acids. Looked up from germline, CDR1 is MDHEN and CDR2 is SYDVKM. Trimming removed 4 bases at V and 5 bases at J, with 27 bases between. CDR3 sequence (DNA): TGTGCCAGCAGTTCATCTCCTACCACCCATAAGGGGATCCACGAGCAGTACTTC. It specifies CASSSSPTTHKGIHEQYF.

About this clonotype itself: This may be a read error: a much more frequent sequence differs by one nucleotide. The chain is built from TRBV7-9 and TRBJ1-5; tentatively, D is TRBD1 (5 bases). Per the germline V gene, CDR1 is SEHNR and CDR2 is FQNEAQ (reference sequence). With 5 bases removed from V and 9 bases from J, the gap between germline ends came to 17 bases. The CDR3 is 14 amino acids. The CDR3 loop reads CASSGGQGYLPQHF. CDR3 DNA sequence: TGTGCCAGCAGCGGCGGGCAGGGCTATCTGCCCCAGCATTTT.

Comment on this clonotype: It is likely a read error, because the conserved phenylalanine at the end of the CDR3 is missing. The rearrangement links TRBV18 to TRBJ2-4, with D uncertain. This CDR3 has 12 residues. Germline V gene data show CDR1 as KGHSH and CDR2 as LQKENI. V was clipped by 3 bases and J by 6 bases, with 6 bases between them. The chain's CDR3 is CASSPSGNIQYI. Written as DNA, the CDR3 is TGTGCCAGCTCACCGAGTGGAAACATTCAGTACATC.

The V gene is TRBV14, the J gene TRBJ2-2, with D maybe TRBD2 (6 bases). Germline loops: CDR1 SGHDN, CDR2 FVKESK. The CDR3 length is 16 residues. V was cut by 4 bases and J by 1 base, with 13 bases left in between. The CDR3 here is CASSPGPGENTGELFF. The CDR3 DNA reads TGTGCCAGCAGCCCTGGTCCGGGAGAGAACACCGGGGAGCTGTTTTTT.